The T cell receptor beta chain described here comes from a study of human T cells and chemical hapten exposure. Study in general: Weekly diphenylcyclopropenone doses were given to patients' scalps across the roughly 25-week study. Minor pooled library volume differences mainly drove per-sample TCR yield variation.

MiXCR, applied by TCRdb to the RACE reads, yields one record per CDR3 protein. The sample consists of 300,000 to 400,000 distinct CDR3 sequences, around 5.5% of them appearing once. The ends were cut back, 3 bases at V and 4 bases at J, with 13 bases in the middle. Germline V gene data show CDR1 as MDHEN and CDR2 as SYDVKM. The CDR3 is 14 residues long. This clonotype was counted many times. This sample's time point: pre-sensitization, week 0. Treatment meaning: therapeutic diphenylcyclopropenone sensitization with weekly scalp DPC. The clonotype originates from a woman aged 45-60 years with alopecia areata. Some clones in this sample may be carry-over from other donors' samples. The sample here was whole blood, taken in connection with sensitization to the hapten diphenylcyclopropenone (DPC). The chain has TRBV28 and TRBJ2-7; D is undetermined. CDR3 sequence: CASSFVWSLYEQYF. The CDR3 region has the DNA TGTGCCAGCAGTTTTGTCTGGTCCCTATACGAGCAGTACTTC. The full variable domain, with the rest looked up from reference TRBV28 and TRBJ2-7, is DVKVTQSSRYLVKRTGEKVFLECVQDMDHENMFWYRQDPGLGLRLIYFSYDVKMKEKGDIPEGYSVSREKKERFSLILESASTNQTSMYLCASSFVWSLYEQYFGPGTRLTVT.